This T cell receptor beta chain was identified in a study of molecular identifiers for immune sequencing clone quantification. Remarks on this clonotype: A read error is possible here, since a much larger clone lies one base away.

MiXCR was run by TCRdb on the PCR reads, yielding one entry per CDR3 protein. The table lists about 36,000 distinct CDR3 sequences, less than 20% of them singletons. The sample taken for sequencing was naive CD8+ T cells from blood, with Jurkat cell RNA spiked in. Documented subset: FACS-sorted CD8+CD4-CCR7+CD45RA+ naive T cells. This TCR was recovered from a human donor in good health. Some libraries in this study had Jurkat cell RNA spiked in.

This CDR3 reads CASSNGTADTQYF. CDR3 DNA: TGTGCCAGCAGTAATGGAACAGCAGATACGCAGTATTTT. J is TRBJ2-3 and V is TRBV28, with D unclear. The V gene lost 5 bases and the J gene lost 4 bases, with 10 bases spanning the gap. This CDR3 has 13 residues. CDR1 MDHEN and CDR2 SYDVKM come from the germline V gene. Supplemented by reference TRBV28 and TRBJ2-3, the full variable domain reads DVKVTQSSRYLVKRTGEKVFLECVQDMDHENMFWYRQDPGLGLRLIYFSYDVKMKEKGDIPEGYSVSREKKERFSLILESASTNQTSMYLCASSNGTADTQYFGPGTRLTVL.